This T cell receptor beta chain appears in the sequencing data of a study of T cell responses to AZD1222 COVID-19 vaccine. Whole-study findings and limits: Only 5 or 6 AZD1222 recipients were seropositive at baseline. Receipt of two AZD1222 doses was followed by a rise in Spike-specific TCR breadth and depth.

This clone was counted only a few times. Its antigen is not identified. Assay used: immunoSEQ multiplex PCR; TCRdb lists only in-frame clones, some missing. The table lists about 67,000 clones, about 85% of them singletons. V lost 5 bases, J lost 1 base, and 14 bases lay in between. Germline V gene sequence: CDR1 LGHDT, CDR2 YNNKEL (reference sequence). This CDR3 has 15 residues. This chain joins TRBV3-1 (or the pseudogene TRBV3-2) and TRBJ1-1, with a possible D match to TRBD1 (6 bases). The sample consisted of peripheral blood, taken on day 0 of AZD1222 vaccination. The clonotype comes from an adult in good health. CDR3 sequence: CASSTPQTGNTEAFF. Written as DNA, the CDR3 is TGTGCCAGCAGCACACCCCAGACAGGGAACACTGAAGCTTTCTTT.